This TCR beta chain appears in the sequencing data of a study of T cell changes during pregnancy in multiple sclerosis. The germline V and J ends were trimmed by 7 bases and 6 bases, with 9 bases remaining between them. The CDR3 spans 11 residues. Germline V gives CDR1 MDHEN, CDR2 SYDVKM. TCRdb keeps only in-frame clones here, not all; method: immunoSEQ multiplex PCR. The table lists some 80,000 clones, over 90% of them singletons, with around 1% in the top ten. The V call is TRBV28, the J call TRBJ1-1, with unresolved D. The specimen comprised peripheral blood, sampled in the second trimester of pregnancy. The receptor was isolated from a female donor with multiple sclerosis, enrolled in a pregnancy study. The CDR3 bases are TGTGCCAGCACCCATTGGCCTGAAGCTTTCTTT. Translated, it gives CASTHWPEAFF.